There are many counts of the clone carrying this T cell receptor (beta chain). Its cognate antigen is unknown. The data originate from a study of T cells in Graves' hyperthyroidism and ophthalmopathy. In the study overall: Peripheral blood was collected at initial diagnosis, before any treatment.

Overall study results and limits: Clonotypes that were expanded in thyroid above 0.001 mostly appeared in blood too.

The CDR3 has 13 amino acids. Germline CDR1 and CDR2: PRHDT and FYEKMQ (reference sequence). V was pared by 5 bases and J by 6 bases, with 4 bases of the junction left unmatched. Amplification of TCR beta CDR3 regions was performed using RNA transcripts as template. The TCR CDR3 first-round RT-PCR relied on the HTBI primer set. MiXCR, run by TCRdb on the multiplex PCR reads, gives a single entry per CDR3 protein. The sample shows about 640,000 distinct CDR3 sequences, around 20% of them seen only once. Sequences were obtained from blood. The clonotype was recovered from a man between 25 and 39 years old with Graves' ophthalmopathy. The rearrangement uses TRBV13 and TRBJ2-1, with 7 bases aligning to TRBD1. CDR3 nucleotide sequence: TGTGCCAGCAGCCCCGAGGGGGCCAATGAGCAGTTCTTC. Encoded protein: CASSPEGANEQFF.